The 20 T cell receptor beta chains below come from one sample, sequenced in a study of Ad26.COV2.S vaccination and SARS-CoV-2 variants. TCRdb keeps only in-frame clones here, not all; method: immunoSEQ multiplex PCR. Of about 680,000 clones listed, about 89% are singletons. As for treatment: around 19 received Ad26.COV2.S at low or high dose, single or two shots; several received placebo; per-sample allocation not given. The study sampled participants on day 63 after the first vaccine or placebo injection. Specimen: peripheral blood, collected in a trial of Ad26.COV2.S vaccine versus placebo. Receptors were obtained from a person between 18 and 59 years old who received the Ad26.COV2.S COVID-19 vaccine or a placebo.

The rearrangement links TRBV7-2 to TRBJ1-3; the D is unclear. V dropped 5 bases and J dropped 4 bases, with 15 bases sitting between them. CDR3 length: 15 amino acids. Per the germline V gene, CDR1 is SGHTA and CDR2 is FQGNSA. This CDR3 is CASSVEALWGNTIYF. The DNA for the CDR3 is TGTGCCAGCAGCGTAGAGGCCCTGTGGGGAAACACCATATATTTT.

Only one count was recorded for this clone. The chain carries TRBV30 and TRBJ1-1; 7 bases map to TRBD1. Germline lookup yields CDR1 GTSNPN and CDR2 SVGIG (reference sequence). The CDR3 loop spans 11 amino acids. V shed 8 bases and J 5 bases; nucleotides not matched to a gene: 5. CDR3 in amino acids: CARRDSTEAFF. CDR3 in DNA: TGTGCCCGAAGGGACAGTACTGAAGCTTTCTTT.

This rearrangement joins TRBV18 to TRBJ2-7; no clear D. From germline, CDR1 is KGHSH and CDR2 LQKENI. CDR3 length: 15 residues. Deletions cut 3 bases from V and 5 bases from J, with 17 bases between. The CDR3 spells CASSPTIDALNEQYF. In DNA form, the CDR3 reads TGTGCCAGCTCACCTACAATAGACGCTTTGAACGAGCAGTACTTC.

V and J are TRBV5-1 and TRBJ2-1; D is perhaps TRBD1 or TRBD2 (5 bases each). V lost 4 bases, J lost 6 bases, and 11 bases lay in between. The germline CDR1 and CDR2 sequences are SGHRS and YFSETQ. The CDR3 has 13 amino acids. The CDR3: CASSLGPGNEQFF. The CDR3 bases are TGCGCCAGCAGCCTGGGACCAGGCAATGAGCAGTTCTTC.

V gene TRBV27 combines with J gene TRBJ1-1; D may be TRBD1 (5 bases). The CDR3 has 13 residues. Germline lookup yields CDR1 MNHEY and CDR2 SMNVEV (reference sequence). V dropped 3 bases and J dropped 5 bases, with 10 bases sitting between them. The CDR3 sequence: CASSFGGVTEAFF. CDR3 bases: TGTGCCAGCAGTTTCGGGGGGGTGACTGAAGCTTTCTTT.

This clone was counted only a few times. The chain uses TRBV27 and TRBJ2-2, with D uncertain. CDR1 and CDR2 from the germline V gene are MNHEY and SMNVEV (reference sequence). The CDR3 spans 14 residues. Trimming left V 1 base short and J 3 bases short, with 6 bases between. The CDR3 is CASSLLGYTGELFF. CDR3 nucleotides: TGTGCCAGCAGTTTATTGGGGTACACCGGGGAGCTGTTTTTT.

The DNA of the CDR3 is TGTGCCAGCAGCTTAGGCGTAGCGCATGCTGGCTACACCTTC. This encodes CASSLGVAHAGYTF. The chain is built from TRBV7-9 and TRBJ1-2; D gene uncertain. The germline gives CDR1 SEHNR, CDR2 FQNEAQ (reference sequence). The CDR3 is 14 amino acids. V dropped 1 base and J dropped 7 bases, with 13 bases sitting between them.

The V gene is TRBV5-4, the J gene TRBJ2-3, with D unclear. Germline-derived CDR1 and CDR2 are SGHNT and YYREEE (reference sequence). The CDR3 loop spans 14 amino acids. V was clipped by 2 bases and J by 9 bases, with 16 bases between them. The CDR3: CASSLWAVEETQYF. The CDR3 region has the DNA TGTGCCAGCAGCTTATGGGCGGTTGAAGAAACGCAGTATTTT.

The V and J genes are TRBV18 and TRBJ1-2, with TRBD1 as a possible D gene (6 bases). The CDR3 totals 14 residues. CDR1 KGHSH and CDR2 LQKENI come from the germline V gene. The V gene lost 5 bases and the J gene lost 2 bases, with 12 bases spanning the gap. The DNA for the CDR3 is TGTGCCAGCTCAGAACAGGGAAGAAACTATGGCTACACCTTC. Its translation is CASSEQGRNYGYTF.

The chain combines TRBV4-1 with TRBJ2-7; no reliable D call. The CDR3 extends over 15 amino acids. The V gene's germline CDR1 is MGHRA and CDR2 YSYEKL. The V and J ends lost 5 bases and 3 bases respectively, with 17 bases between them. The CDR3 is CASSSEPGRGYEQYF. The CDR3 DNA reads TGCGCCAGCAGCTCAGAACCCGGGCGAGGCTACGAGCAGTACTTC.

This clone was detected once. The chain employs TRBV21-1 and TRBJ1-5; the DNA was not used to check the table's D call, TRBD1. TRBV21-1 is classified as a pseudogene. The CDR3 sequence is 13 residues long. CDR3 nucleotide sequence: TGTGCCAGCTCCGGGACAGGGGAGCAGCCCCAGCATTTT. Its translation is CASSGTGEQPQHF.

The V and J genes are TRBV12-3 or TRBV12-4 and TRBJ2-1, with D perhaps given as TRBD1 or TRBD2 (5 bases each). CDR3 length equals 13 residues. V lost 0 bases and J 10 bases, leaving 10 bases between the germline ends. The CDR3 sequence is CASSLAPWGEQFF. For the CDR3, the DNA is TGTGCCAGCAGTTTAGCGCCGTGGGGGGAGCAGTTCTTC.

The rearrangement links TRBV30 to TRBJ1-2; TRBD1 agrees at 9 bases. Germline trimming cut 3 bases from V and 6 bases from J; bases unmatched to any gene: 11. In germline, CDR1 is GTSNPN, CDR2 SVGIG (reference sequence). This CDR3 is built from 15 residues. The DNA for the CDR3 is TGTGCCTGGAGCCGTAATAACAGGGGGCAAGATGGCTACACCTTC. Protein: CAWSRNNRGQDGYTF.

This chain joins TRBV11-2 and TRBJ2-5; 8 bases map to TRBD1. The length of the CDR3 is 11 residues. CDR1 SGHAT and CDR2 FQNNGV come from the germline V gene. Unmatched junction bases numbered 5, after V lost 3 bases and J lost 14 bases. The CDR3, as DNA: TGTGCCAGCAGCTTCAGGACAGGGTCATACTTC. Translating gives CASSFRTGSYF.

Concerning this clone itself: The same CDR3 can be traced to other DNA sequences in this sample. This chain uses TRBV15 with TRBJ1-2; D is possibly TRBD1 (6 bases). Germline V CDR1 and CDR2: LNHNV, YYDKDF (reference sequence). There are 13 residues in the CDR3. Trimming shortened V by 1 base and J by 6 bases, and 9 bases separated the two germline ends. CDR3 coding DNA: TGTGCCACCAGCAGAGTGGGGGGCGATGGCTACACCTTC. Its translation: CATSRVGGDGYTF.

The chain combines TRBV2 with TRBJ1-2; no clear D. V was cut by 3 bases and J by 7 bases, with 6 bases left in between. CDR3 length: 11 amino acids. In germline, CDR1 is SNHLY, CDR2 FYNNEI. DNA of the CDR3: TGTGCCAGCAGTGACAGGTTTGGCTACACCTTC. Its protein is CASSDRFGYTF.

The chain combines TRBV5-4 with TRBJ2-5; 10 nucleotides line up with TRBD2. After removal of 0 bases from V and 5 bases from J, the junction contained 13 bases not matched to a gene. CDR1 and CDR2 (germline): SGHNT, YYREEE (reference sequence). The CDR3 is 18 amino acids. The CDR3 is CASSLGIAGGLGTETQYF. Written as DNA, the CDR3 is TGTGCCAGCAGCTTGGGAATAGCGGGGGGCCTGGGAACGGAGACCCAGTACTTC.

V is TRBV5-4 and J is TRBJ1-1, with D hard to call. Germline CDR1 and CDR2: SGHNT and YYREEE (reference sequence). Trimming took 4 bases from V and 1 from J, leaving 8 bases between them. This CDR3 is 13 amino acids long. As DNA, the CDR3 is TGTGCCAGCAGCGAACAGTGGAACACTGAAGCTTTCTTT. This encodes CASSEQWNTEAFF.

CDR3 in amino acids: CASSDSRWGVPNTEAFF. The CDR3 region has the DNA TGTGCCAGCAGTGACTCGCGTTGGGGCGTCCCGAACACTGAAGCTTTCTTT. The chain carries TRBV6-4 and TRBJ1-1, with D maybe TRBD1 (5 bases). The CDR3 has 17 residues. V was pared by 0 bases and J by 1 base, with 15 bases between. The germline CDR1 and CDR2 sequences are MRHNA and SNTAGT.

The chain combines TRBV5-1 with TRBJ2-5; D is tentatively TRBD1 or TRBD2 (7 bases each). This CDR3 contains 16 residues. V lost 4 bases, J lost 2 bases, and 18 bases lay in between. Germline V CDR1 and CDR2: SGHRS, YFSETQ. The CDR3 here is CASSPGEGQTQETQYF. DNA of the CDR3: TGCGCCAGCAGCCCGGGGGAGGGACAGACACAAGAGACCCAGTACTTC.